Here is one T cell receptor (beta chain) with its context. In this sample, this clone turned up many times. Its target antigen remains unknown. Within one base of it there is no much larger clone, and no base qualities were kept. The trial excluded patients who had a history of autoimmune disease or were on systemic immunosuppression. In every dose cohort, peripheral blood was drawn for TCR sequencing at baseline, cycle 4 day 1, and cycle 7 day 1. The samples were drawn from a first-in-human, open-label, multicenter phase I dose-escalation trial of ivuxolimab. The trial enrolled adults with locally advanced or metastatic head and neck squamous cell, hepatocellular, melanoma or renal cell carcinoma. Before TCR sequencing, CD4+ T cells and CD8+ T cells from peripheral blood were sorted into separate populations. The CDR3 covers 14 residues, taking in both the cysteine and the phenylalanine. The entry retains the CDR3 DNA only, 42 bases that are in frame from base 1. V is pruned by 6 bases and J by 5 bases, leaving 6 bases of the junction without a gene match. According to the germline V gene (reference sequence), CDR1 reads LNHDA and CDR2 reads SQIVND.

This record comes from a study of OX40 agonist ivuxolimab in advanced cancers. Study-wide context: Ivuxolimab was an agonistic, fully human IgG2 monoclonal antibody directed against OX40 (CD134), a costimulatory receptor. The purpose of peripheral TCRbeta sequencing was to test whether ivuxolimab changed TCR sequence diversity and led to clonal T-cell expansion. A male proportion of roughly 85% and a mean age of 60 years, ranging from roughly 23 to 79, were recorded for the dose-escalation cohort. Intravenous ivuxolimab was administered to patients every 2 weeks at six dose levels: 0.01, 0.1, 0.3, 1.5, 3 and 10 mg/kg. Among the roughly 50 dose-escalation patients, 19 had hepatocellular carcinoma, 15 or so melanoma, 9 renal cell carcinoma and 9 head and neck cancer. The paper describes the monotherapy dose-escalation part (N of about 55 patients) of the phase I trial of ivuxolimab. Prior anti-PD-1, anti-PD-L1 or anti-CTLA-4 therapy was permitted, and checkpoint inhibitors had been received by 40% to 50% of dose-escalation patients. Partial responses were achieved by three dose-escalation patients, of whom one had hepatocellular carcinoma and two had cutaneous melanoma. Study-wide findings and limitations: Low levels of normalized T-cell clonal expansion were also seen in some nonresponding patients. Antigen specificity was not determined for the clonally expanded peripheral T cells. On average, CD8+ T cells showed more expanded clones than CD4+ T cells after ivuxolimab. In the 0.1-3.0 mg/kg groups, partial responders had among the lowest normalized peripheral clonal expansion, particularly in CD8+ T cells. At doses of 0.1 to 3.0 mg/kg, clonal expansion of both CD4+ and CD8+ T cells in blood was seen between baseline and week 6.

For sequencing of the TCRbeta CDR3 region, genomic DNA was extracted from the sorted cells. The immunoSEQ Assay was used for sequencing of TCRbeta CDR3 regions. The table comes from immuneACCESS by way of TCRdb, which keeps in-frame sequences with V and J called. Part of the clones is missing from these tables; in studies checked, under half for an unresolved V gene and the rest for unknown reasons. A total of some 61,000 clones appear in this sample, about three quarters of them only once. The top ten constitute 1.5% to 2% of the sample. The sequence links TRBV19 to TRBJ2-7, with 11 junctional bases fitting TRBD1. Sample: CD4+ or CD8+ T cells sorted from blood, taken in a trial of the OX40 agonist ivuxolimab. This clonotype originated in an adult with an advanced solid tumor such as melanoma, head and neck, liver or kidney cancer. The nucleotides read TGTGCCAGTAGCCAGCCGGGACAGGGGGACGAGCAGTACTTC. It specifies CASSQPGQGDEQYF.